Listed below are T cell receptor beta chains from one sample, sequenced in a study of T-cell memory formation after mild COVID-19. One entry per CDR3 protein results from TCRdb running MiXCR on the 5' RACE reads. The data hold around 340,000 distinct CDR3 sequences, with about an eighth observed a single time. Input material: PBMCs or a T cell subset sorted from them (not recorded which). Receptor source: a young man who had mild COVID-19 (a few samples of this study predate the infection). Cell type and time point are not known. Both conserved end residues are part of each CDR3.

J gene | CDR3 length | V gene | CDR3 protein
TRBJ2-7 | 15 | TRBV5-1 | CASSIQGSGSYEQYF
TRBJ1-6 | 15 | TRBV7-9 | CASSQAQGPHSPLHF
TRBJ1-2 | 14 | TRBV20-1 | CSAPGLGRLDGYTF
TRBJ2-5 | 13 | TRBV21-1 | CASSKPDQETQYF
TRBJ2-5 | 14 | TRBV6-5 | CASSPRGLLETQYF
TRBJ1-2 | 16 | TRBV4-1 | CASKDREDRGSYGYTF
TRBJ1-5 | 13 | TRBV18 | CASSPGSEQPQHF
TRBJ2-1 | 17 | TRBV4-1 | CASSLTSGGLSYNEQFF
TRBJ2-7 | 14 | TRBV12-3/TRBV12-4 | CASSPRGAGYEQYF
TRBJ1-1 | 16 | TRBV10-3 | CAISGVTGGSHTEAFF
TRBJ2-3 | 18 | TRBV12-3/TRBV12-4 | CASSTSPSGGALADTQYF
TRBJ2-7 | 14 | TRBV20-1 | CSASHRGLSYEQYF
TRBJ2-3 | 14 | TRBV5-1 | CASILAGPTDTQYF
TRBJ2-4 | 18 | TRBV7-8 | CASSLRPPGGLGGNIQYF
TRBJ2-1 | 16 | TRBV2 | CASSSGTSGGANEQFF
TRBJ1-2 | 14 | TRBV12-3/TRBV12-4 | CASTPRGVTDGYTF
TRBJ1-1 | 10 | TRBV20-1 | CSARWVEAFF
TRBJ2-1 | 19 | TRBV10-2 | CASSELPPTARTQYNEQFF
TRBJ2-3 | 15 | TRBV6-2/TRBV6-3 | CASKRRASGTDTQYF
TRBJ2-5 | 14 | TRBV4-2 | CASSQDRSTETQYF
TRBJ1-3 | 17 | TRBV18 | CASSLRDKPNSGNTIYF
TRBJ1-3 | 15 | TRBV3-1 | CASSQDGGSGNTIYF
TRBJ2-1 | 13 | TRBV12-3/TRBV12-4 | CASGLEFLHEQFF
TRBJ2-6 | 15 | TRBV5-6 | CASRLGLSGANVLTF
TRBJ1-1 | 15 | TRBV7-9 | CASSFGDRGLTEAFF
TRBJ1-2 | 13 | TRBV12-3/TRBV12-4 | CASSLSSRYGYTF
TRBJ2-5 | 17 | TRBV27 | CASSPTPGGRGQETQYF
TRBJ2-5 | 16 | TRBV5-5 | CASSLNAGQYQETQYF
TRBJ1-2 | 15 | TRBV7-2 | CASGRGQVWDYGYTF
TRBJ2-3 | 18 | TRBV7-9 | CASSRGLAGGLSTDTQYF
TRBJ2-1 | 14 | TRBV5-1 | CASSGSGNYNEQFF
TRBJ1-1 | 14 | TRBV7-2 | CASSRTGFNTEAFF
TRBJ1-2 | 15 | TRBV4-3 | CASSQEYSGGYGYTF
TRBJ2-1 | 16 | TRBV3-1 | CASSSASGGIYNEQFF
TRBJ2-5 | 13 | TRBV7-9 | CASSSKLVETQYF
TRBJ2-3 | 13 | TRBV11-3 | CASSSGVLEAQYF
TRBJ2-2 | 14 | TRBV7-3 | CASSLTGQAGELFF
TRBJ1-3 | 17 | TRBV7-2 | CASSLINAAFSGNTIYF
TRBJ2-2 | 15 | TRBV2 | CASRPETGINGELFF
TRBJ1-2 | 15 | TRBV27 | CASSSLGDSRYGYTF
TRBJ1-1 | 15 | TRBV20-1 | CSAGQGGPGYTEAFF
TRBJ2-5 | 14 | TRBV7-8 | CASSPGASRETQYF
TRBJ1-1 | 14 | TRBV7-9 | CASSLESWNTEAFF
TRBJ1-6 | 15 | TRBV5-1 | CASSSGQGANSPLHF
TRBJ2-7 | 11 | TRBV6-5 | CASSYSSEQYF
TRBJ1-1 | 13 | TRBV6-6 | CASRADSLVEAFF
TRBJ1-6 | 15 | TRBV5-6 | CASSEGRRDNSPLHF
TRBJ2-7 | 13 | TRBV11-1 | CASSRVIDYEQYF
TRBJ1-1 | 14 | TRBV20-1 | CSARVRGPNTEAFF
TRBJ1-4 | 14 | TRBV12-3/TRBV12-4 | CASSHTTTNEKLFF
TRBJ2-1 | 12 | TRBV24-1 | CATSVGGNEQFF
TRBJ1-2 | 16 | TRBV5-1 | CASSLEGGNSNYGYTF
TRBJ1-6 | 12 | TRBV11-2 | CASSESDSPLHF
TRBJ2-3 | 14 | TRBV5-1 | CASSIRTSGDTQYF
TRBJ1-1 | 12 | TRBV30 | CAWETGATEAFF
TRBJ1-5 | 12 | TRBV7-2 | CDVQAPNQPQHF
TRBJ1-1 | 11 | TRBV5-3 | CARSNYTEAFF